A selection of T cell receptor beta chains follows, all from one sample in a study of blood T cell repertoires in COVID-19. Produced via immunoSEQ multiplex PCR; TCRdb's table is partial and in-frame only. The data contain approximately 290,000 clones, 90% of them seen just once; the ten biggest clones take up 1% to 1.3%. Sequencing was done on a sample of PBMCs or T cells enriched from blood (not recorded which). The origin of the receptors is a woman in her twenties or thirties who had recovered from COVID-19. Each CDR3 is given with its conserved first and last residue. D genes are given only for firm matches. Some rows mark clone size as missing; the rest say once, few, many or name a class of expanded clone.

. | TRBJ1-5 | TRBV28 | TRBD1 | TGTGCCAGCACTAGGGGGTACAGGGGGCCCGAACAGAATCAGCCCCAGCATTTT | CASTRGYRGPEQNQPQHF
. | TRBJ1-3 | TRBV15 | . | TGTGCCACCAGCAGGACCCAGACGGGCTCTGGAAACACCATATATTTT | CATSRTQTGSGNTIYF
few | TRBJ2-7 | TRBV7-8 | . | TGTGCCAGCAGCTTTCAGGCTACCTCCTACGAGCAGTACTTC | CASSFQATSYEQYF
. | TRBJ2-5 | TRBV18 | TRBD2 | TGTGCCAGCTCTCCGACTAGCCGGCCTGAGACCCAGTACTTC | CASSPTSRPETQYF
. | TRBJ2-2 | TRBV7-2 | TRBD2 | TGTGCCAGCAGCTTTCTACTAGCGGGAGGGATTGAGGAGCTGTTTTTT | CASSFLLAGGIEELFF
. | TRBJ1-4 | TRBV27 | . | TGTGCCAGCAAGGAGGGGCGAACCGCAACTAATGAAAAACTGTTTTTT | CASKEGRTATNEKLFF
. | TRBJ1-6 | TRBV7-2 | TRBD1 | TGTGCCAACACGGACAGGGTTCATAATTCACCCCTCCACTTT | CANTDRVHNSPLHF
. | TRBJ1-4 | TRBV28 | . | TGTGCCAGCAGTTTAAGACAGGCGGTCGGTGAAAAACTGTTTTTT | CASSLRQAVGEKLFF
. | TRBJ2-2 | TRBV7-9 | TRBD1 | TGTGCCAGCAGCTTAGCCCCAGGAGAGGGGACAGGGAACACCGGGGAGCTGTTTTTT | CASSLAPGEGTGNTGELFF
. | TRBJ2-7 | TRBV5-4 | TRBD2 | TGTGCCAGCAGGCAATCCGGGACTAGCGAGCAGTACTTC | CASRQSGTSEQYF
. | TRBJ1-6 | TRBV3-1/TRBV3-2 | TRBD1 | TGTGCCAGCAGAGACCGGGACAGGGAGCAATCACCCCTCCACTTT | CASRDRDREQSPLHF
. | TRBJ2-2 | TRBV30 | TRBD1 | TGTGCCTGGAGTTCTGACAGGGTAGACACCGGGGAGCTGTTTTTT | CAWSSDRVDTGELFF
. | TRBJ2-4 | TRBV29-1 | . | TGCAGCGTTGAACAGGGTTACTTC | CSVEQGYF
. | TRBJ2-1 | TRBV7-2 | TRBD2 | TGTGCCAGCAGCTTAGCTAGCGGGAGGACTGAGCAGTTCTTC | CASSLASGRTEQFF
. | TRBJ1-1 | TRBV13 | . | TGTGCCAGCAGCTCTCCATCCAGGGTGACTGAAGCTTTCTTT | CASSSPSRVTEAFF
. | TRBJ1-2 | TRBV28 | . | TGTGCCAGCAGTTTTAGTCCAAACTATGGCTACACCTTC | CASSFSPNYGYTF
. | TRBJ2-7 | TRBV6-1 | . | TGTGCCAGCAGTGAGGACAGTACCTACGAGCAGTACTTC | CASSEDSTYEQYF